There are a few counts of the clone carrying this TCR beta chain. The library was built from roughly 400 ng RNA with molecular barcoded adaptors for alpha/delta and beta/gamma chains. TCRdb itself ran the reads through MiXCR, one entry per CDR3 protein. The sample consists of approximately 90,000 distinct CDR3 sequences, around a fifth of them appearing once. Sampling of bone marrow took place during active disease in every patient. The data stem from a study of read filtering for tumor transcriptome and immune sequencing. The wider study: By R-ISS, stages I, II and III held approximately 8, 16 and 7 patients.

CDR3 length equals 17 residues. Deletions cut 1 base from V and 4 bases from J, with 19 bases between. From germline, CDR1 is SEHNR and CDR2 FQNEAQ (reference sequence). Sequenced sample: a population of CD138-negative cells sorted from bone marrow. The rearrangement uses TRBV7-9 and TRBJ1-1; no firm D call. This receptor was obtained from a donor at least 40 years old with multiple myeloma. This CDR3 is CASSLGGIKVGPTEAFF. The CDR3 DNA follows: TGTGCCAGCAGCTTAGGAGGCATAAAGGTAGGGCCCACTGAAGCTTTCTTT.